This T cell receptor beta chain derives from a study of blood T cell repertoires in COVID-19. Study in general: Acute and convalescent COVID-19 samples came from the United States, Italy and Spain. T cells, B-cell-depleted T cells, or PBMCs supplied cDNA or gDNA.

Original handling: Scientists estimated how many nucleated cells there were by amplifying reference gene primers. Measured with immunoSEQ multiplex PCR; TCRdb has only the in-frame clones, and not every one. V, J and clone size reflect that table, while D and trimming were determined from the DNA. The sample holds approximately 49,000 clones, roughly 86% seen once. V shed 4 bases and J 2 bases; nucleotides not matched to a gene: 10. This CDR3 comprises 16 residues. Per germline, CDR1 LGHNA and CDR2 YNFKEQ. The chain couples TRBV4-2 to TRBJ2-5; 7 bases align to TRBD2. The TCR originated in a man aged 50 to 60 with active COVID-19. The sequencing input was peripheral blood. The CDR3, as DNA: TGTGCCAGCAGCCCCTGGAGCGGGGTGGGACAAGAGACCCAGTACTTC. Its protein product is CASSPWSGVGQETQYF.